These 24 T cell receptor beta chains originate from one sample sequenced in a study of CD8 T cells in ankylosing spondylitis. MiXCR was run by TCRdb on the 5' RACE reads, yielding one entry per CDR3 protein. The table includes approximately 110,000 distinct CDR3 sequences, less than 25% detected once. The sequencing sample was made of synovial fluid, either unsorted or a sorted T cell fraction (not recorded which). The source is a male donor with ankylosing spondylitis.

The chain uses TRBV12-3 or TRBV12-4 and TRBJ1-2, with D possibly being TRBD1 (5 bases). Trimming stripped 5 bases from V and 5 bases from J, with 15 bases between. This CDR3 spans 14 amino acids. The CDR3 region has the DNA TGTGCCAGCAGTCGTGGTGCGGGGGGTTATGGCTACACCTTC. As protein: CASSRGAGGYGYTF.

The J gene is TRBJ2-1, the V gene TRBV5-6; D is ambiguous. CDR1 SGHDT and CDR2 YYEEEE come from the germline V gene. CDR3 length: 15 residues. Trimming cost V 0 bases and J 3 bases, with 10 bases left between them. The CDR3 loop reads CASSLAGHDYNEQFF. CDR3 DNA: TGTGCCAGCAGCTTGGCAGGCCACGACTACAATGAGCAGTTCTTC.

This chain connects TRBV4-1 to TRBJ2-5; TRBD2 agrees at 7 bases. Trimming at V came to 4 bases and at J to 4 bases, leaving 9 bases not matched to a gene. The CDR3 is 15 amino acids. Germline lookup yields CDR1 MGHRA and CDR2 YSYEKL. CDR3 DNA sequence: TGCGCCAGCAGCCCCCCGGGGGGTATGCGAGAGACCCAGTACTTC. Its protein is CASSPPGGMRETQYF.

The chain recombines TRBV5-1 with TRBJ2-2; 10 positions match TRBD2. The CDR3 loop spans 15 amino acids. Trimming at V came to 4 bases and at J to 6 bases, leaving 6 bases not matched to a gene. Germline values: CDR1 SGHRS, CDR2 YFSETQ. CDR3 coding DNA: TGCGCCAGCAGCCAGGGGACTAGCGAAGCCGGGGAGCTGTTTTTT. Amino acids: CASSQGTSEAGELFF.

This chain connects TRBV5-1 to TRBJ2-2; 11 bases are shared with TRBD2. The CDR3 length is 16 residues. The germline V gene encodes CDR1 SGHRS and CDR2 YFSETQ. The V and J ends lost 1 base and 5 bases, in that order; junction bases with no gene match: 4. The CDR3 DNA follows: TGCGCCAGCAGCTTGAAACTAGCGGGAGAAACCGGGGAGCTGTTTTTT. Protein product: CASSLKLAGETGELFF. Using reference TRBV5-1 and TRBJ2-2 for the parts outside the CDR3, the full variable domain is KAGVTQTPRYLIKTRGQQVTLSCSPISGHRSVSWYQQTPGQGLQFLFEYFSETQRNKGNFPGRFSGRQFSNSRSEMNVSTLELGDSALYLCASSLKLAGETGELFFGEGSRLTVL.

This clonotype was counted only a few times. This chain connects TRBV7-2 to TRBJ2-1, with D possibly TRBD1 on 5 matching bases. The CDR3 sequence is 14 residues long. V gave up 1 base and J gave up 9 bases, with 13 bases separating them. Germline CDR1 SGHTA, CDR2 FQGNSA. CDR3 bases: TGTGCCAGCAGCTTAGGAAGGGGTGGGGCTGAGCAGTTCTTC. It encodes CASSLGRGGAEQFF.

This clonotype was observed many times. This chain uses TRBV29-1 with TRBJ2-7; D call uncertain. CDR1 and CDR2 from the germline V gene are SQVTM and ANQGSEA. Trimming cost V 7 bases and J 3 bases, with 25 bases left between them. The CDR3 covers 16 residues. CDR3 coding DNA: TGCAGCGCCTCCACCCAGGCTCTTTTGGCCCGCTACGAGCAGTACGTC. Residues: CSASTQALLARYEQYV.

This clonotype has ten or more counts. This chain links TRBV20-1 with TRBJ2-1; 8 bases map to TRBD2. From germline, CDR1 is DFQATT and CDR2 SNEGSKA (reference sequence). The V segment lost 4 bases and the J segment 4 bases; nucleotides outside the gene matches: 9. The length of the CDR3 is 15 residues. The CDR3 loop reads CSAKGERELYNEQFF. CDR3 coding DNA: TGCAGTGCTAAGGGAGAGCGGGAGTTATACAATGAGCAGTTCTTC.

V gene TRBV11-2 combines with J gene TRBJ2-1; 10 bases align to TRBD2. CDR3 length: 15 residues. Trimming removed 2 bases from V and 6 bases from J; junction bases left unmatched: 4. The germline V gene has CDR1 SGHAT and CDR2 FQNNGV. CDR3 bases: TGTGCCAGCAGCTTACTAGCGGGAGCTGGCAATGAGCAGTTCTTC. As protein: CASSLLAGAGNEQFF. The complete variable domain, with remaining parts taken from reference TRBV11-2 and TRBJ2-1, reads EAGVAQSPRYKIIEKRQSVAFWCNPISGHATLYWYQQILGQGPKLLIQFQNNGVVDDSQLPKDRFSAERLKGVDSTLKIQPAKLEDSAVYLCASSLLAGAGNEQFFGPGTRLTVL.

In this sample, this clonotype turned up many times. The gene calls are TRBV7-2 and TRBJ2-7; no definite D call. The germline V and J ends were trimmed by 1 base and 2 bases, with 6 bases remaining between them. CDR1 and CDR2 from the germline V gene are SGHTA and FQGNSA. The CDR3 extends over 13 amino acids. The CDR3 bases are TGTGCCAGCAGCTTAGACAGCACCTACGAGCAGTACTTC. This translates into CASSLDSTYEQYF.

The chain joins TRBV5-1 to TRBJ2-7, with 10 bases matching TRBD1. J lost 5 bases, V lost 3 bases, and 8 bases had no gene match. CDR3 size: 15 residues. Germline CDR1 reads SGHRS; CDR2 reads YFSETQ. The CDR3 DNA sequence: TGCGCCAGCAGCTCTGGACAGGGGGGATTCGACGAGCAGTACGTC. Its translation is CASSSGQGGFDEQYV.

The chain carries TRBV3-1 and TRBJ2-3; 11 nucleotides match TRBD2. The CDR3 is 16 amino acids. The trim removed 4 bases at V and 4 bases at J, leaving 7 bases unmatched. CDR1 LGHDT and CDR2 YNNKEL come from the germline V gene (reference sequence). This chain's CDR3 is CASSRTGTSGSDTQYF. CDR3 DNA sequence: TGTGCCAGCAGCCGAACCGGGACTAGCGGTTCAGATACGCAGTATTTT.

The genes are TRBV27 and TRBJ2-4; 8 bases map to TRBD1. Germline CDR1 MNHEY, CDR2 SMNVEV (reference sequence). The CDR3 extends over 16 amino acids. V trimming: 7 bases; J trimming: 4 bases; junction bases outside the gene matches: 12. The DNA for the CDR3 is TGTGCCAGCATCCCTTCCGGGACAGGTCGTAAAAACATTCAGTACTTC. Its translation: CASIPSGTGRKNIQYF.

The chain carries TRBV2 and TRBJ2-5, with D unclear. The length of the CDR3 is 12 residues. The V and J ends lost 5 bases and 2 bases respectively, with 6 bases between them. CDR1 SNHLY and CDR2 FYNNEI come from the germline V gene. The CDR3 reads CASSFEQETQYF. The CDR3 coding sequence is TGTGCCAGCAGTTTCGAGCAAGAGACCCAGTACTTC.

The V call is TRBV27, the J call TRBJ2-3, with 7 bases identical to TRBD1. Germline V CDR1 and CDR2: MNHEY, SMNVEV (reference sequence). V trimming: 6 bases; J trimming: 4 bases; junction bases outside the gene matches: 4. The CDR3 consists of 13 residues. The CDR3 sequence is CASRPGQSDTQYF. The DNA of the CDR3 is TGTGCCAGCAGGCCGGGACAGTCAGATACGCAGTATTTT.

The chain has TRBV10-3 and TRBJ2-1, with D perhaps matching TRBD2 (5 bases). From germline, CDR1 is ENHRY and CDR2 SYGVKD. V was cut by 3 bases and J by 0 bases, with 9 bases left in between. The CDR3 runs 15 residues. CDR3 bases: TGTGCCATCAGTGACCTAGCTAGCTCCTACAATGAGCAGTTCTTC. Residues: CAISDLASSYNEQFF.

This clonotype has a handful of counts. The chain uses TRBV4-1 and TRBJ2-3, with no clear D. The CDR3 has 16 residues. CDR1 and CDR2 from the germline V gene are MGHRA and YSYEKL. V was shortened by 0 bases and J by 0 bases, with 10 bases between the two germline ends. In DNA form, the CDR3 reads TGCGCCAGCAGCCAAGATCTGGCTACTAGCACAGATACGCAGTATTTT. Translated, it gives CASSQDLATSTDTQYF.

CDR3 in amino acids: CASSKREGTDTQYF. The CDR3 DNA follows: TGTGCCAGCAGTAAGCGGGAGGGTACAGATACGCAGTATTTT. The chain has TRBV6-1 and TRBJ2-3, with 10 bases identical to TRBD2. The CDR3 has 14 residues. V shed 5 bases and J 3 bases; nucleotides not matched to a gene: 2. Germline lookup yields CDR1 MNHNS and CDR2 SASEGT.

This clonotype was counted a few times. The chain joins TRBV20-1 to TRBJ2-7; D possibly corresponds to TRBD1 (6 bases). V was pared by 6 bases and J by 5 bases, with 17 bases between. This CDR3 spans 13 amino acids. The germline CDR1 and CDR2 sequences are DFQATT and SNEGSKA (reference sequence). The CDR3 sequence: CSASRGSLDEQYV. CDR3 DNA sequence: TGCAGTGCATCCAGGGGAAGTTTGGACGAGCAGTACGTC.

This sequence joins TRBV20-1 and TRBJ1-6, with 9 bases matching TRBD1. This CDR3 comprises 13 residues. Germline CDR1 and CDR2: DFQATT and SNEGSKA (reference sequence). After removal of 5 bases from V and 8 bases from J, the junction contained 4 bases not matched to a gene. DNA of the CDR3: TGCAGTGCTTGCCGGGACAGGGATTCACCCCTCCACTTT. Its translation is CSACRDRDSPLHF.

This clonotype was counted a few times. The chain is built from TRBV15 and TRBJ2-7; a weak D match, TRBD2 (5 bases). CDR1 is LNHNV, CDR2 YYDKDF, per germline (reference sequence). The V end lost 3 bases, the J end lost 4 bases, and 7 bases lay between the germline ends. This CDR3 is built from 12 residues. The CDR3 bases are TGTGCCACCAGCAGTAGGAGGTACGAGCAGTACTTC. Residues: CATSSRRYEQYF.

The chain recombines TRBV5-1 with TRBJ1-4; 11 bases line up with TRBD1. CDR3 length: 15 residues. Per germline, CDR1 SGHRS and CDR2 YFSETQ. V dropped 4 bases and J dropped 7; count of bases not matched to a gene: 6. The CDR3 region is CASSKDRGRGEKLFF. The DNA of the CDR3 is TGCGCCAGCAGCAAGGACAGGGGGCGCGGTGAAAAACTGTTTTTT. Variable domain in full (rest from reference TRBV5-1 and TRBJ1-4): KAGVTQTPRYLIKTRGQQVTLSCSPISGHRSVSWYQQTPGQGLQFLFEYFSETQRNKGNFPGRFSGRQFSNSRSEMNVSTLELGDSALYLCASSKDRGRGEKLFFGSGTQLSVL.

In this sample, this clonotype turned up a few times. V gene TRBV12-3 or TRBV12-4 combines with J gene TRBJ2-7; D assignment may be TRBD1 or TRBD2 (5 bases each). This CDR3 spans 14 amino acids. Trimming stripped 4 bases from V and 4 bases from J, with 14 bases between. CDR3: CASSSPGPIYEQYF. For the CDR3, the DNA is TGTGCCAGCAGTTCCCCGGGACCGATATACGAGCAGTACTTC.

The V gene is TRBV7-9, the J gene TRBJ2-1; D unclear. V gave up 5 bases and J gave up 9 bases, with 8 bases separating them. CDR1 is SEHNR, CDR2 FQNEAQ, per germline (reference sequence). The CDR3 extends over 11 amino acids. Here the CDR3 DNA reads TGTGCCAGCAGCGACCGTTCTGAGCAGTTCTTC. This sequence encodes CASSDRSEQFF. Supplemented by reference TRBV7-9 and TRBJ2-1, the full variable domain reads DTGVSQNPRHKITKRGQNVTFRCDPISEHNRLYWYRQTLGQGPEFLTYFQNEAQLEKSRLLSDRFSAERPKGSFSTLEIQRTEQGDSAMYLCASSDRSEQFFGPGTRLTVL.